The 11 T cell receptor beta chains in this list originate from one sample, sequenced in a study of blood T cell repertoires in COVID-19. Sequenced by immunoSEQ multiplex PCR; TCRdb stores in-frame clones only, minus some. The profile shows 90,000 to 120,000 clones, about 90% of them singletons. Sequencing used peripheral blood. The receptor source for this set is a woman aged 25-40 years with acute or convalescent COVID-19.

The chain has TRBV28 and TRBJ2-7, with 9 bases that match TRBD1. Germline lookup yields CDR1 MDHEN and CDR2 SYDVKM. This CDR3 contains 16 residues. V lost 6 bases, J lost 4 bases, and 13 bases stayed unmatched. The CDR3 sequence: CASRQTGGDDRYEQYF. In nucleotides, the CDR3 is TGTGCCAGCAGACAAACAGGGGGCGACGATCGATACGAGCAGTACTTC.

The V call is TRBV6-4, the J call TRBJ2-7, with D maybe TRBD2 (5 bases). There are 15 residues in the CDR3. The V end was cut by 1 base, the J end by 1 base, with 11 bases between. From germline, CDR1 is MRHNA and CDR2 SNTAGT. The CDR3 bases are TGTGCCAGCAGTGACTGGCGGGTTCCGTCCTACGAGCAGTACTTC. As protein: CASSDWRVPSYEQYF.

The rearrangement links TRBV3-1 (or the pseudogene TRBV3-2) to TRBJ2-1, with 10 bases matching TRBD2. The CDR3 is 16 amino acids. The junction had 9 bases not matched to a gene; V was cut back by 0 bases and J by 10 bases. CDR1 and CDR2 from the germline V gene are LGHDT and YNNKEL (reference sequence). CDR3 nucleotide sequence: TGTGCCAGCAGCCAAGATCAAAGCGGGGGGGCAATAGAGCAGTTCTTC. As protein: CASSQDQSGGAIEQFF.

The chain carries TRBV9 and TRBJ1-6; D gene ambiguous. V was clipped by 0 bases and J by 8 bases, with 9 bases between them. The CDR3 contains 14 residues. From germline, CDR1 is SGDLS and CDR2 YYNGEE. The CDR3 sequence is CASSVGQADSPLHF. The CDR3 bases are TGTGCCAGCAGCGTAGGGCAGGCTGATTCACCCCTCCACTTT.

The rearrangement links TRBV5-8 to TRBJ1-1; D call uncertain. Germline CDR1 is SGHTS and CDR2 is YDEGEE. The length of the CDR3 is 14 residues. Trimming removed 0 bases at V and 8 bases at J, with 14 bases between. The DNA of the CDR3 is TGTGCCAGCAGCTTGGAAGCCCTCGCCCGAGAAGCTTTCTTT. It yields the protein CASSLEALAREAFF. The full variable domain, its missing parts supplied by reference TRBV5-8 and TRBJ1-1, is EAGVTQSPTHLIKTRGQQATLRCSPISGHTSVYWYQQALGLGLQFLLWYDEGEERNRGNFPPRFSGRQFPNYSSELNVNALELEDSALYLCASSLEALAREAFFGQGTRLTVV.

The CDR3, as DNA: TGTGCCAGCAGCCAAGTTCCCCTCGAAGAGACCCAGTACTTC. As protein: CASSQVPLEETQYF. The V call is TRBV4-2, the J call TRBJ2-5, with D unresolved. The CDR3 covers 14 residues. With 1 base removed from V and 3 bases from J, the gap between germline ends came to 9 bases. Germline CDR1 LGHNA, CDR2 YNFKEQ.

CDR3 protein: CASSPPVELAGNEQFF. The CDR3 nucleotides read TGTGCCAGCTCACCACCGGTCGAACTGGCAGGCAATGAGCAGTTCTTC. V is TRBV18 and J is TRBJ2-1; no clear D. CDR1 is KGHSH, CDR2 LQKENI, per germline. V lost 0 bases, J lost 6 bases, and 15 bases lay in between. The CDR3 extends over 16 amino acids.

The rearrangement joins TRBV14 to TRBJ1-2, with 7 bases aligning to TRBD1. J was trimmed by 5 bases and V by 0 bases; bases with no gene match: 9. The length of the CDR3 is 16 residues. The germline V gene encodes CDR1 SGHDN and CDR2 FVKESK. CDR3 region: CASSQEMTGSWYGYTF. The CDR3 coding sequence is TGTGCCAGCAGCCAAGAAATGACAGGGAGCTGGTATGGCTACACCTTC. Complete variable domain (other parts from reference TRBV14 and TRBJ1-2): EAGVTQFPSHSVIEKGQTVTLRCDPISGHDNLYWYRRVMGKEIKFLLHFVKESKQDESGMPNNRFLAERTGGTYSTLKVQPAELEDSGVYFCASSQEMTGSWYGYTFGSGTRLTVV.

The V call is TRBV6-5, the J call TRBJ2-1, with TRBD1 matching over 9 bases. V was clipped by 10 bases and J by 3 bases; unmatched bases: 7. This CDR3 is built from 14 residues. The germline V gene encodes CDR1 MNHEY and CDR2 SVGAGI. CDR3 sequence reads: CATSTGGHYNEQFF. The DNA for the CDR3 is TGTGCCACCTCGACAGGGGGGCACTACAATGAGCAGTTCTTC.

This chain joins TRBV12-5 and TRBJ2-1; D not certain. Looked up from germline, CDR1 is LGHNT and CDR2 is FRNRAP. V gave up 1 base and J gave up 2 bases, with 6 bases separating them. The CDR3 totals 14 residues. The CDR3 region is CASGLGQAYNEQFF. CDR3 sequence (DNA): TGTGCTAGTGGTTTGGGACAAGCCTACAATGAGCAGTTCTTC.

The chain has TRBV7-3 and TRBJ2-5, with D perhaps TRBD1 (5 bases). Germline CDR1 is SGHTA and CDR2 is FQGTGA. The germline V and J ends were trimmed by 5 bases and 7 bases, with 11 bases remaining between them. The CDR3 is 12 residues long. CDR3 nucleotides: TGTGCCAGCAGCGATAGCCAGGGGACCCAGTACTTC. It is translated as CASSDSQGTQYF.